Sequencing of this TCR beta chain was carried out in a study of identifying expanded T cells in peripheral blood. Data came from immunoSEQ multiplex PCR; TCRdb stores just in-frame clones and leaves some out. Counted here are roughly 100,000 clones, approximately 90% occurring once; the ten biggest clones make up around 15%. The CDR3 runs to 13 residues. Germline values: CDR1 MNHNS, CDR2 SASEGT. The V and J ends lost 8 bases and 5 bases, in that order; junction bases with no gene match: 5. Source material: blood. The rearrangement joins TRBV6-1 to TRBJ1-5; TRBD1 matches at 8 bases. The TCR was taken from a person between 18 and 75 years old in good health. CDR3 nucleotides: TGTGCCAGCCGCGACAGGGGAGATCAGCCCCAGCATTTT. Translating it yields CASRDRGDQPQHF.